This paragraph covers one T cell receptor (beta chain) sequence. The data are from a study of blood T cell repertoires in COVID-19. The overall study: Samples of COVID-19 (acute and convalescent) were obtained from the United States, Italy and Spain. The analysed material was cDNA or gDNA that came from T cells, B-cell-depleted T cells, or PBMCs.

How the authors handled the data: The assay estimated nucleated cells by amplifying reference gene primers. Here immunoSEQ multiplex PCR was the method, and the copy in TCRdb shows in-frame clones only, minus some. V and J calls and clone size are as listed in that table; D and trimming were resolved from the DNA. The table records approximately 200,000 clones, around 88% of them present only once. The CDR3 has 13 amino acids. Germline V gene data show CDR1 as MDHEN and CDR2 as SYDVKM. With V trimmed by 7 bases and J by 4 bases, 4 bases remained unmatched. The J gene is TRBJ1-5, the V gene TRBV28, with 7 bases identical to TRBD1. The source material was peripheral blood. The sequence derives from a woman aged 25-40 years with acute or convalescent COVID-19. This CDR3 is CASNLDRNQPQHF. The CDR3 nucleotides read TGTGCCAGCAACCTGGACAGGAATCAGCCCCAGCATTTT.